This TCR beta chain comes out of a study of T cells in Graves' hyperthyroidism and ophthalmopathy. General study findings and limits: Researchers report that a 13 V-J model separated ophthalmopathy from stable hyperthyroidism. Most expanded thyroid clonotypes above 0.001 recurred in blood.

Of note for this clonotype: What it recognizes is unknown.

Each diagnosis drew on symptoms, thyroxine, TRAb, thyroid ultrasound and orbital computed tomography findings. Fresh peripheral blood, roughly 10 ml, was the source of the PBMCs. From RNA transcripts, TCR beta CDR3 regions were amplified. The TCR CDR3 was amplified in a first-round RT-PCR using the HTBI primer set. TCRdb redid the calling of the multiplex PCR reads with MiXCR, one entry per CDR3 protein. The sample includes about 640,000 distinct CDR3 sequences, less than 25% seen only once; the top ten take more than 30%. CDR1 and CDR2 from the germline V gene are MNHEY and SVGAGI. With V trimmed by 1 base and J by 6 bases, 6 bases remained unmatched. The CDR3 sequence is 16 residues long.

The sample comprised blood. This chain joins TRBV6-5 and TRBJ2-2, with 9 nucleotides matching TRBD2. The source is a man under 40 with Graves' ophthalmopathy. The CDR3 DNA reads TGTGCCAGCAGTTACTGGCGGGAGGGCCCTCCCGGGGAGCTGTTTTTT. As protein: CASSYWREGPPGELFF.